These T cell receptor beta chains were read from a single sample in a study of blood T cells in healthy people across ages. TCRdb redid the calling of the 5' RACE reads with MiXCR, one entry per CDR3 protein. Here the sample spans about 580,000 distinct CDR3 sequences, 45% to 55% being singletons. The sequenced sample consisted of blood. The receptors stem from an older man in good health. The conserved cysteine and the conserved F or W are not part of the CDR3 here. Fields, in order: J gene, V gene, CDR3 protein.

TRBJ2-5 TRBV20-1 SAGLTTGRQETQY
TRBJ2-1 TRBV7-2 ASSPTSHNEQF
. TRBV14 ASSRVSRETQY
TRBJ2-7 TRBV2 ASRGRQVPYERY
TRBJ1-2 TRBV6-6 ASRSPLRATNYGYT
TRBJ2-5 TRBV9 ASSVGLGMGQETQY
TRBJ1-2 TRBV7-2 ASSLEVTAYGYT
TRBJ2-3 TRBV20-1 SARAPGWGGTDTQY
TRBJ2-1 TRBV2 ASSEDQRGSGYNEQF
TRBJ1-3 TRBV20-1 SAGKGSGGDTIY
TRBJ2-3 TRBV7-2 ASSLVGGLGDTQY
. TRBV6-2/TRBV6-3 ASRPPGENIQY
TRBJ2-7 TRBV2 ASRPDGSYEQY
TRBJ1-2 TRBV6-5 ASSRARGFNYGYT
TRBJ2-1 TRBV29-1 SVDSETSDSLSYNEQF
TRBJ2-3 TRBV20-1 RPAGRTDTQY
TRBJ2-1 TRBV20-1 SALGRTSRNEQF
TRBJ2-2 TRBV5-1 ASSRTENTGELF
TRBJ2-7 TRBV10-3 AINEAGRYEQY
TRBJ2-7 TRBV6-5 ASSIGGVGYEQY
TRBJ1-5 TRBV6-1 ASSESGSNQPQH
TRBJ2-7 TRBV12-3/TRBV12-4 ASRRRSASYEQY
TRBJ2-7 TRBV3-1 ASSQDSFRDNYEQY
TRBJ1-2 TRBV7-9 ASSLTEQGSYGYT
TRBJ2-7 TRBV27 ASSPDLGPYEQY
. TRBV27 ASRPGGADEQY
TRBJ2-6 TRBV27 ASSSYSSGANALT
TRBJ2-7 TRBV10-3 AISGSPGLAGEPYEQY
TRBJ1-2 TRBV6-2/TRBV6-3 ASSYSATASYGYT
TRBJ2-3 TRBV5-1 ASRSSGGADTQY
TRBJ2-1 TRBV7-2 ASSPGTSGGMGPYNEQF
TRBJ1-4 TRBV6-5 ASSYSQGGENEKLF
TRBJ1-4 TRBV12-3/TRBV12-4 ASSSSLGEKLF
TRBJ2-1 TRBV6-6 ASSLRSRGGGANEQF
TRBJ2-5 TRBV10-3 ASKNQETQY
. TRBV20-1 SAAGLAEHEQY
TRBJ2-1 TRBV28 ASTPGQGAYNEQF
TRBJ2-1 TRBV27 ASSALGVEQF
TRBJ2-7 TRBV20-1 SASPAGYEQY
TRBJ2-5 TRBV4-3 ASSQQSGGFQETQY
TRBJ2-7 TRBV7-8 ASSPRPTAYEQY
TRBJ2-5 TRBV28 ASSIPRVGQY
TRBJ1-1 TRBV29-1 SVGNGDTEAF
TRBJ1-6 TRBV20-1 SARDGQRGAFNSPLH
TRBJ2-3 TRBV7-2 ASSSNSRTGSDTQY